A single sample is the source of the 9 T cell receptor beta chains below, sequenced in a study of blood T cell repertoires in COVID-19. Only in-frame clones appear in the TCRdb table, and some are missing; sequencing was by immunoSEQ multiplex PCR. The table lists about 220,000 clones, over 60% of them singletons, with 7.2% in the top ten. Specimen: peripheral blood. The receptor source for this set is a woman aged 70-85 years with acute or convalescent COVID-19.

The chain carries TRBV20-1 and TRBJ2-5; D is undetermined. This CDR3 contains 10 residues. Trimming took off 6 bases at V and 4 bases at J, with 6 bases between the two ends. Germline assignment: CDR1 DFQATT and CDR2 SNEGSKA (reference sequence). In DNA, the CDR3 is TGCAGTGCAGCTCTAGAGACCCAGTACTTC. Translated: CSAALETQYF.

This sequence joins TRBV6-1 and TRBJ2-7; no clear D gene. Germline V gene sequence: CDR1 MNHNS, CDR2 SASEGT. This CDR3 has 14 residues. V was trimmed by 1 base and J by 0 bases, leaving 7 bases between them. The CDR3 coding sequence is TGTGCCAGCAGTGAAGGGAGTAGCTCCTACGAGCAGTACGTC. It specifies CASSEGSSSYEQYV.

The J gene is TRBJ1-2, the V gene TRBV5-4, with a tentative D call TRBD1 (5 bases). In germline, CDR1 is SGHNT, CDR2 YYREEE (reference sequence). This CDR3 is 14 amino acids long. V lost 1 base, J lost 3 bases, and 10 bases lay in between. CDR3 protein: CASSLSGDYYGYTF. CDR3 nucleotide sequence: TGTGCCAGCAGCTTGTCTGGGGACTACTATGGCTACACCTTC.

The V call is TRBV18, the J call TRBJ2-3; 10 nucleotides match TRBD2. Germline CDR1 reads KGHSH; CDR2 reads LQKENI. Trimming took 7 bases from V and 7 from J; bases not matched to a gene: 23. The CDR3 totals 19 residues. Here the CDR3 DNA reads TGTGCCAGCTTCCCCACGGGAAGCGGGGGGGACGAGACCCTGAATACGCAGTATTTT. It codes for CASFPTGSGGDETLNTQYF.

The chain links TRBV6-6 to TRBJ2-7, with 11 bases matching TRBD1. Germline values: CDR1 MNHNY, CDR2 SVGAGI (reference sequence). With 4 bases clipped from V and 3 bases from J, the junction kept 8 bases outside the gene matches. This CDR3 spans 16 amino acids. DNA of the CDR3: TGTGCCAGCAGTTCCACGGACAGGGGGCGCGTCTACGAGCAGTACTTC. Protein: CASSSTDRGRVYEQYF.

The chain carries TRBV5-5 and TRBJ2-5, with TRBD1 matching 7 bases. The germline V gene has CDR1 SGHKS and CDR2 YYEKEE (reference sequence). The CDR3 contains 15 residues. V was clipped by 0 bases and J by 5 bases; unmatched bases: 7. CDR3 sequence reads: CASSLEQGQWETQYF. CDR3 in DNA: TGTGCCAGCAGCTTGGAACAGGGGCAATGGGAGACCCAGTACTTC.

The V and J genes are TRBV7-8 and TRBJ1-1; TRBD1 agrees at 9 bases. V trimming: 4 bases; J trimming: 5 bases; junction bases outside the gene matches: 8. CDR1 SGHVS and CDR2 FQNEAQ come from the germline V gene. The CDR3 has 15 amino acids. The CDR3 region is CASSSVGGQGTEAFF. The CDR3 nucleotides read TGTGCCAGCAGCTCCGTTGGGGGACAGGGTACTGAAGCTTTCTTT.

The chain links TRBV25-1 to TRBJ2-1; TRBD2 matches 8 bases. V was pared by 3 bases and J by 5 bases, with 6 bases of the junction left unmatched. CDR3 length: 15 residues. Germline V gene data show CDR1 as MGHDK and CDR2 as SYGVNS. CDR3 protein: CASSDPRRGDNEQFF. Written as DNA, the CDR3 is TGTGCCAGCAGTGATCCTCGGCGGGGGGACAATGAGCAGTTCTTC. The full variable domain, rest sourced from reference TRBV25-1 and TRBJ2-1, is EADIYQTPRYLVIGTGKKITLECSQTMGHDKMYWYQQDPGMELHLIHYSYGVNSTEKGDLSSESTVSRIRTEHFPLTLESARPSHTSQYLCASSDPRRGDNEQFFGPGTRLTVL.

The V call is TRBV6-1, the J call TRBJ1-4; 9 bases align to TRBD1. The V gene end was trimmed by 2 bases and the J gene end by 4 bases; junction bases not matched to a gene: 2. Per the germline V gene, CDR1 is MNHNS and CDR2 is SASEGT. This CDR3 has 15 amino acids. The CDR3 bases are TGTGCCAGCAGTGAATTGACAGGGGGTAATGAAAAACTGTTTTTT. Translation: CASSELTGGNEKLFF.